Sequencing of this TCR beta chain was carried out in a study of glioma-infiltrating T cells. Overall study results and limits: Patients with low tissue-blood divergence carried a signature set of shared blood CDR3 motifs.

TCR alpha and beta CDR3 regions were amplified from RNA using iRepertoire nested multiplex PCR. TCRdb fed the multiplex PCR reads into MiXCR, producing one record per CDR3 protein. This sample has a few hundred thousand distinct CDR3 sequences, with 41% found just once. CDR3 length: 16 residues. The germline V gene has CDR1 MDHEN and CDR2 SYDVKM. Trimming removed 6 bases from V and 6 bases from J; junction bases left unmatched: 14. This clonotype has ten or more counts. The antigen remains unidentified. The sample was glioma tissue, nonneoplastic brain tissue, or PBMCs (not recorded which). The J gene is TRBJ2-1, the V gene TRBV28; 7 positions agree with TRBD2. This receptor was obtained from a human donor with low-grade glioma or glioblastoma, undergoing nonglioma brain surgery, or in good health (not recorded which). In DNA form, the CDR3 reads TGTGCCAGCAGCTCCCACGGGACGGGAGGTCTCAATGAGCAGTTCTTC. Its translation: CASSSHGTGGLNEQFF.